This TCR beta chain is from a study of T cell clonality in common variable immunodeficiency. Many counts were recorded for this clone. Its antigen is still unknown. The read comes to an end 3 residues before the CDR3 does, leaving the germline J gene to fill in the end. Findings and caveats of the study: T cell subpopulation sequencing would be needed to explain CVID clonality.

Heparinized whole blood, about 4.5 to 9 ml, came from each donor. CVID and control samples used equivalent genomic DNA input. The data were produced by immunoSEQ multiplex PCR, yet TCRdb's version contains in-frame clones alone and is incomplete. The sample lists around 30,000 clones, none appearing once, the ten largest making up approximately 3.9%. CDR1 is LGHNA, CDR2 YNFKEQ, per germline. The CDR3 contains 18 residues. This clonotype was sampled from a person aged 18-69 years in good health. Sequencing was carried out using peripheral blood mononuclear cells. V and J are TRBV4-2 and TRBJ2-4, with 7 bases aligning to TRBD1. The CDR3: CASSPDRPTRVYDYGQYF. The CDR3 DNA, read in part, is TGTGCCAGCAGCCCGGACAGGCCCACCAGGGTATATGACTATGGT.